This entry lists 26 T cell receptor beta chains sequenced from one sample in a study of T cells in Graves' hyperthyroidism and ophthalmopathy (dated by TCRdb to 2018 to 2020). Library prep was done by multiplex PCR. Reads for this sample came from an Illumina HiSeq 2000. TCR beta CDR3 regions were amplified from RNA transcripts. The TCR CDR3 was subjected to a first round of RT-PCR using the HTBI primer set and the Qiagen OneStep RT-PCR kit. Using fastp trimming at Q25 and MiXCR clonotype assembly, TCRdb reanalyzed the public sequencing data and kept in-frame beta chains. Every entry covers one CDR3 protein and lists the most common genes and DNA from its rows. The sample table contains 300,000 or so distinct CDR3 sequences; only one count was recorded for around 17% of them. Around a third of the sample rests with the top ten. Material for sequencing was blood. The receptor source for this set is a man aged 25-45 years with Graves' hyperthyroidism.

This clonotype appeared many times. V and J are TRBV6-1 and TRBJ1-2; D perhaps matches TRBD1 (5 bases). The ends were cut back, 7 bases at V and 3 bases at J, with 9 bases in the middle. The CDR3 runs 12 residues. CDR1 and CDR2 (germline): MNHNS, SASEGT. The CDR3 is CASKSGDYGYTF. In DNA, the CDR3 is TGTGCCAGCAAATCGGGGGACTATGGCTACACCTTC.

At least ten counts were recorded for this clonotype. V is TRBV4-1 and J is TRBJ1-5; D might be TRBD1 (5 bases). Germline V CDR1 and CDR2: MGHRA, YSYEKL. The germline V and J ends were trimmed by 4 bases and 3 bases, with 16 bases remaining between them. The CDR3 consists of 16 residues. CDR3 in amino acids: CASSLGPGTLNQPQHF. The CDR3 DNA reads TGCGCCAGCAGCCTCGGTCCAGGGACCCTCAATCAGCCCCAGCATTTT.

The genes are TRBV11-2 and TRBJ2-7; weak D call: TRBD2 (5 bases). The CDR3 is made up of 18 amino acids. CDR1 SGHAT and CDR2 FQNNGV come from the germline V gene. Trimming stripped 2 bases from V and 4 bases from J, with 24 bases between. Written as DNA, the CDR3 is TGTGCCAGCAGCTTAAGTTTCCGAACGGGATCTGTTGGGTACGAGCAGTACTTC. Protein product: CASSLSFRTGSVGYEQYF. Using reference TRBV11-2 and TRBJ2-7 for the parts outside the CDR3, the full variable domain is EAGVAQSPRYKIIEKRQSVAFWCNPISGHATLYWYQQILGQGPKLLIQFQNNGVVDDSQLPKDRFSAERLKGVDSTLKIQPAKLEDSAVYLCASSLSFRTGSVGYEQYFGPGTRLTVT.

This clonotype has at least ten counts. The J gene is TRBJ2-7, the V gene TRBV5-8, with 9 bases that match TRBD1. Germline CDR1 and CDR2: SGHTS and YDEGEE. The trim removed 5 bases at V and 2 bases at J, leaving 5 bases unmatched. The CDR3 covers 14 residues. CDR3 amino acids: CASSRTGVTYEQYF. In nucleotides, the CDR3 is TGTGCCAGCAGTCGGACAGGGGTAACCTACGAGCAGTACTTC.

The chain has TRBV4-1 and TRBJ1-5; 12 bases are a match to TRBD1. V shed 0 bases, J shed 6 bases, and the junction held 9 bases outside the gene matches. The CDR3 covers 18 residues. From germline, CDR1 is MGHRA and CDR2 YSYEKL. CDR3 in amino acids: CASSQDSLTGQGAQPQHF. The CDR3 bases are TGCGCCAGCAGCCAAGATTCGCTAACGGGACAGGGGGCTCAGCCCCAGCATTTT.

This clonotype was observed at least ten times. The chain has TRBV11-2 and TRBJ2-1; 13 bases are shared with TRBD2. The germline CDR1 and CDR2 sequences are SGHAT and FQNNGV. The CDR3 runs to 15 residues. Unmatched junction bases numbered 4, after V lost 4 bases and J lost 7 bases. Here the CDR3 reads CASSWGLAGNNEQFF. CDR3 sequence (DNA): TGTGCCAGCAGCTGGGGACTAGCGGGAAATAATGAGCAGTTCTTC.

The count of this clonotype is one. The V call is TRBV29-1, the J call TRBJ1-2, with D perhaps TRBD1 (6 bases). Germline V gene data show CDR1 as SQVTM and CDR2 as ANQGSEA. V was pared by 6 bases and J by 8 bases, with 19 bases between. This CDR3 has 13 residues. The CDR3 bases are TGCAGCGTCTTCGGTTTGGGGGCAGGGGGCTACACCTTC. Amino acid sequence: CSVFGLGAGGYTF.

Ten or more counts support this clonotype. This chain uses TRBV12-3 or TRBV12-4 with TRBJ2-7; possibly TRBD2 for D (5 bases). Trimming cost V 0 bases and J 1 base, with 7 bases left between them. The CDR3 sequence is 14 residues long. The chain's CDR3 is CASSLARGSYEQYF. The CDR3 coding sequence is TGTGCCAGCAGTTTAGCCCGGGGTTCCTACGAGCAGTACTTC.

In this sample, this clonotype turned up a few times. The rearrangement uses TRBV9 and TRBJ1-2; unclear D gene. The germline V gene encodes CDR1 SGDLS and CDR2 YYNGEE. V gave up 0 bases and J gave up 8 bases, with 17 bases separating them. The length of the CDR3 is 15 residues. CDR3: CASSVAPNPLSGYTF. CDR3 nucleotide sequence: TGTGCCAGCAGCGTAGCTCCTAACCCCCTCTCGGGCTACACCTTC.

The chain combines TRBV29-1 with TRBJ1-2, with TRBD1 matching over 10 bases. Trimming took 5 bases from V and 7 from J; bases not matched to a gene: 7. Germline V lookup: CDR1 SQVTM, CDR2 ANQGSEA. The CDR3 length is 13 residues. The CDR3 nucleotides read TGCAGCGTTTTGGGACAGGGGAACGGTGGCTACACCTTC. Amino acids: CSVLGQGNGGYTF.

Worth noting for this clonotype: An end of the junction does not agree with germline; a read error may underlie this. This chain connects TRBV28 to TRBJ2-3; 9 positions agree with TRBD1. The V gene's germline CDR1 is MDHEN and CDR2 SYDVKM. The CDR3 is 15 amino acids. In nucleotides, the CDR3 is TGTGCCGGCAGAGAGGGACAGGGAGGGAAAGGTACGCAGTATTTT. Translated, it gives CAGREGQGGKGTQYF.

Points on this clonotype: A much more abundant neighbour one base away suggests this may be a read error. The genes are TRBV20-1 and TRBJ1-4; D is unclear. Germline V CDR1 and CDR2: DFQATT, SNEGSKA (reference sequence). The length of the CDR3 is 13 residues. CDR3 coding DNA: TGCAGTGCCATCGAAGCAACTAATGAAGAACTGTTTTTT. Translated: CSAIEATNEELFF.

This clonotype has a handful of counts. V gene TRBV20-1 combines with J gene TRBJ2-3, with 8 bases identical to TRBD2. The CDR3 totals 14 residues. Germline CDR1 is DFQATT and CDR2 is SNEGSKA (reference sequence). J was trimmed by 4 bases and V by 3 bases; bases with no gene match: 6. The CDR3 DNA reads TGCAGTGCTAGGTTTAGCGGGGAATCAGATACGCAGTATTTT. Encoded protein: CSARFSGESDTQYF.

The V and J genes are TRBV5-1 and TRBJ1-3; D is ambiguous. CDR1 and CDR2 from the germline V gene are SGHRS and YFSETQ. The CDR3 length is 15 residues. V was pared by 4 bases and J by 0 bases, with 11 bases between. The CDR3 region is CASSLGRSSGNTIYF. The CDR3 DNA follows: TGCGCCAGCAGCCTCGGACGCTCCTCTGGAAACACCATATATTTT.

This clonotype was seen repeatedly, ten times or more. The chain links TRBV20-1 to TRBJ2-5; D is uncertain. The length of the CDR3 is 13 residues. V lost 7 bases and J 1 base, leaving 13 bases between the germline ends. Germline loops: CDR1 DFQATT, CDR2 SNEGSKA (reference sequence). The CDR3 loop is CSVKRSAQETQYF. The CDR3 region has the DNA TGCAGTGTTAAGAGGAGCGCCCAAGAGACCCAGTACTTC.

This clonotype was counted only a few times. DNA of the CDR3: TGTGCCAGCAGCTGGGGAACCCTCTCCTACGAGCAGTACTTC. This encodes CASSWGTLSYEQYF. The V gene is TRBV6-1, the J gene TRBJ2-7; the D is unclear. Germline-derived CDR1 and CDR2 are MNHNS and SASEGT. V was pared by 6 bases and J by 0 bases, with 12 bases between. CDR3 size: 14 residues.

This clonotype was observed many times. The genes are TRBV29-1 and TRBJ2-3, with D perhaps matching TRBD1 (5 bases). Germline V CDR1 and CDR2: SQVTM, ANQGSEA. CDR3 length equals 16 residues. Deletions cut 1 base from V and 0 bases from J, with 14 bases between. CDR3 DNA: TGCAGCGTTGAAGGGGGCGGAATAACTAGCACAGATACGCAGTATTTT. Its protein is CSVEGGGITSTDTQYF.

There are many counts of this clonotype. The V and J genes are TRBV20-1 and TRBJ2-7; 8 bases match TRBD2. The CDR3 is 13 amino acids. The J segment lost 4 bases and the V segment lost 1 base, leaving 3 bases of the junction unmatched. Germline values: CDR1 DFQATT, CDR2 SNEGSKA (reference sequence). This CDR3 is CSARGVAGYEQYF. The CDR3 DNA reads as TGCAGTGCTAGAGGGGTAGCGGGATACGAGCAGTACTTC.

About this clonotype itself: One end of the junction varies from germline; a read error may be responsible. The chain couples TRBV4-1 to TRBJ2-7; D possibly uses TRBD1 or TRBD2 (6 bases each). Germline V CDR1 and CDR2: MGHRA, YSYEKL. The CDR3 contains 18 residues. DNA of the CDR3: TGCGCCAGCAGCCAAGATGCGGTAGGGGGGCCAAGCTCCTACGAGCAGAACTTC. Its translation is CASSQDAVGGPSSYEQNF.

In its sample, this clonotype was seen many times. J is TRBJ2-1 and V is TRBV3-1; 9 bases map to TRBD2. After removal of 4 bases from V and 7 bases from J, the junction contained 8 bases not matched to a gene. The CDR3 spans 15 residues. Germline V CDR1 and CDR2: LGHDT, YNNKEL (reference sequence). CDR3 protein: CASSRLAGAGNEQFF. The CDR3 nucleotides are TGTGCCAGCAGCCGATTAGCGGGAGCTGGGAATGAGCAGTTCTTC.

This rearrangement joins TRBV11-2 to TRBJ1-1; TRBD1 matches 9 bases. Trimming cost V 5 bases and J 7 bases; bases outside gene matches: 5. Germline V gene lookup returns CDR1 SGHAT and CDR2 FQNNGV. The CDR3 runs to 13 residues. The DNA of the CDR3 is TGTGCCAGCAGCATCGGACAGGGGAATGAAGCTTTCTTT. Amino acids: CASSIGQGNEAFF. Full variable domain (remainder filled in from reference TRBV11-2 and TRBJ1-1): EAGVAQSPRYKIIEKRQSVAFWCNPISGHATLYWYQQILGQGPKLLIQFQNNGVVDDSQLPKDRFSAERLKGVDSTLKIQPAKLEDSAVYLCASSIGQGNEAFFGQGTRLTVV.

The rearrangement joins TRBV19 to TRBJ1-5; no reliable D call. CDR1 is LNHDA and CDR2 is SQIVND in the germline V gene (reference sequence). This CDR3 has 14 amino acids. V gave up 5 bases and J gave up 3 bases, with 11 bases separating them. Here the CDR3 reads CASSGKRYNQPQHF. The CDR3 DNA reads TGTGCCAGTAGTGGTAAGCGGTACAATCAGCCCCAGCATTTT.

Ten or more counts support this clonotype. The genes are TRBV3-1 and TRBJ1-5; D gene ambiguous. The CDR3 extends over 15 amino acids. The V gene lost 0 bases and the J gene lost 2 bases, with 8 bases spanning the gap. Germline V CDR1 and CDR2: LGHDT, YNNKEL (reference sequence). The CDR3 nucleotides are TGTGCCAGCAGCCAAGATATGGGAGGCAATCAGCCCCAGCATTTT. Translating gives CASSQDMGGNQPQHF.

In its sample, this clonotype was seen many times. CDR3 sequence reads: CASSPTGSRTEAFF. DNA of the CDR3: TGTGCCAGCAGCCCGACAGGGAGTAGGACTGAAGCTTTCTTT. The J gene is TRBJ1-1, the V gene TRBV7-3; TRBD1 matches at 7 bases. Trimming took 5 bases from V and 5 from J; bases not matched to a gene: 8. Per germline, CDR1 SGHTA and CDR2 FQGTGA. CDR3 length: 14 amino acids.

This clonotype has a handful of counts. The V gene is TRBV6-2 or TRBV6-3, the J gene TRBJ2-1; D is undetermined. Trimming left V 8 bases short and J 7 bases short, with 15 bases between. Germline CDR1 is MNHEY and CDR2 is SVGEGT. This CDR3 has 13 residues. CDR3 protein: CASGPFHTNEQFF. CDR3 DNA sequence: TGTGCCAGCGGTCCGTTTCATACGAATGAGCAGTTCTTC.

This clonotype has ten or more counts. The J gene is TRBJ2-1, the V gene TRBV5-6, with D perhaps TRBD2 (6 bases). Germline V gives CDR1 SGHDT, CDR2 YYEEEE. With 7 bases removed from V and 6 bases from J, the gap between germline ends came to 17 bases. CDR3 length: 14 residues. Here the CDR3 DNA reads TGTGCCAGCTCGCCGGAGGGACCTTTCAATGAGCAGTTCTTC. Protein sequence: CASSPEGPFNEQFF.